Listed here are 2 T cell receptor beta chains from one sample, sequenced in a study of T cell clonotyping in hematopoietic cell transplantation. Profiling relied on immunoSEQ multiplex PCR, and the TCRdb table lists in-frame clones only, not all of them. Here the sample spans fewer than 25,000 clones, more than 60% being singletons. The sequenced material came from peripheral blood mononuclear cells. The receptors stem from a man in his fifties or sixties in good health. Some clones in this sample may be carry-over from other donors' samples.

The J gene is TRBJ1-1, the V gene TRBV6-1; TRBD1 might be the D (5 bases). The germline gives CDR1 MNHNS, CDR2 SASEGT. The V and J ends lost 1 base and 5 bases respectively, with 14 bases between them. This CDR3 is 15 amino acids long. Here the CDR3 reads CASSEGIAGQTEAFF. The CDR3, as DNA: TGTGCCAGCAGTGAAGGGATTGCAGGGCAGACTGAAGCTTTCTTT.

The chain couples TRBV7-2 to TRBJ2-5; 11 bases are a match to TRBD2. This CDR3 region has 13 residues. The V gene's germline CDR1 is SGHTA and CDR2 FQGNSA. V shed 6 bases and J 5 bases; nucleotides not matched to a gene: 2. The CDR3 sequence: CASRPSGRETQYF. The CDR3 DNA follows: TGTGCCAGCAGACCTAGCGGGAGGGAGACCCAGTACTTC.